Listed here are 2 T cell receptor beta chains from one sample, sequenced in a study of blood T cell repertoires in COVID-19 (TCRdb year 2020). To prepare the library, the immunoSEQ multiplex PCR assay was applied. TCRdb mirrors the immuneACCESS table, restricted to in-frame sequences. Some clones are absent from its copies; in checked studies, under half trace to an unresolved V gene, and the reason for the others is unknown. Counted in this sample were tens of thousands of clones; roughly 79% of them appeared once. Together, the top ten hold roughly 50% of the sample. The material sequenced was peripheral blood. The origin of the receptors is a human donor in a cohort sampled during active COVID-19.

The chain combines TRBV5-1 with TRBJ2-2, with 8 bases matching TRBD2. The CDR3 spans 15 residues. The ends lost 4 bases at V and 3 bases at J; junction bases unmatched: 5. Germline CDR1 reads SGHRS; CDR2 reads YFSETQ. The CDR3 DNA is TGCGCCAGCAGCACAGGACTAGCTTACACCGGGGAGCTGTTTTTT. Translation: CASSTGLAYTGELFF.

V gene TRBV3-1 (or the pseudogene TRBV3-2) combines with J gene TRBJ2-7; TRBD2 matches at 12 bases. The length of the CDR3 is 15 residues. V shed 0 bases, J shed 11 bases, and the junction held 8 bases outside the gene matches. Germline CDR1 LGHDT, CDR2 YNNKEL (reference sequence). The CDR3 here is CASSQDVTTSGRKYF. In DNA, the CDR3 is TGTGCCAGCAGCCAAGACGTCACGACTAGCGGGAGAAAGTACTTC.